These T cell receptor beta chains were read from a single sample in a study of neurological immune-mediated disorders. Via MiXCR, TCRdb re-called the 5' RACE reads, giving one row per CDR3 protein. The table records about 59,000 distinct CDR3 sequences, roughly 3.2% of them present only once. The sequenced sample consisted of PBMCs. The origin of the receptors is a woman between 25 and 40 years old with multiple sclerosis. CDR3s include the opening cysteine and the closing phenylalanine or tryptophan. D genes are given only for firm matches. Only some rows state a clone size, as once, few, many or a class for expanded clones.

TRBD1	many	TRBJ2-5	TRBV20-1	CSAWTGGAETQYF	TGCAGTGCCTGGACAGGGGGCGCAGAGACCCAGTACTTC
-	many	TRBJ2-1	TRBV3-1	CASSSGPPGNEQFF	TGTGCCAGCAGTTCCGGACCGCCGGGGAATGAGCAGTTCTTC
TRBD2	many	TRBJ2-5	TRBV20-1	CSARKTGGTKETQYF	TGCAGTGCTAGAAAAACCGGGGGGACGAAAGAGACCCAGTACTTC
TRBD2	many	TRBJ2-3	TRBV20-1	CSAHPGTSAADTQYF	TGCAGTGCCCACCCGGGAACTAGCGCAGCAGATACGCAGTATTTT
TRBD1	many	TRBJ1-2	TRBV4-2	CASSLPGQIIYGYTF	TGTGCCAGCAGCCTACCGGGACAGATAATCTATGGCTACACCTTC
-	many	TRBJ1-5	TRBV12-3/TRBV12-4	CASSFGGGGQPQHF	TGTGCCAGCAGTTTCGGGGGGGGTGGCCAGCCCCAGCATTTT
-	many	TRBJ1-6	TRBV5-6	CASSGDPKSSYNSPLNF	TGTGCCAGCAGCGGCGACCCGAAGAGCTCCTATAATTCACCCCTCAACTTT
-	few	TRBJ2-5	TRBV4-1	CASSQGPATGDQETQYF	TGCGCCAGCAGCCAAGGCCCAGCCACCGGGGATCAAGAGACCCAGTACTTC
TRBD1	many	TRBJ2-1	TRBV20-1	CSASRTGINEQFF	TGCAGTGCTAGCCGGACAGGGATAAATGAGCAGTTCTTC
-	many	TRBJ2-3	TRBV7-2	CASSSQGSDTQYF	TGTGCCAGCAGCTCTCAGGGTTCGGATACGCAGTATTTT
-	many	TRBJ1-1	TRBV5-1	CASSPGSLMNTEAFF	TGCGCCAGCAGCCCCGGGTCCTTAATGAACACTGAAGCTTTCTTT
-	many	TRBJ2-7	TRBV19	CASSIDLRKQQYF	TGTGCCAGTAGTATAGATCTCCGAAAGCAGCAGTACTTC
TRBD1	-	TRBJ2-4	TRBV5-6	CASSLGGPRQGGIQYF	TGTGCCAGCAGCTTGGGAGGGCCTCGACAGGGGGGCATTCAGTACTTC
TRBD2	many	TRBJ2-5	TRBV10-3	CAISESGGFETQYF	TGTGCCATCAGTGAGTCGGGGGGGTTCGAGACCCAGTACTTC
-	many	TRBJ1-1	TRBV20-1	CSARVLGGGTEAFF	TGCAGTGCTAGAGTTCTGGGAGGAGGCACTGAAGCTTTCTTT
-	many	TRBJ2-1	TRBV27	CASGRRGFYNEQFF	TGTGCCAGCGGCAGGAGGGGGTTCTACAATGAGCAGTTCTTC
TRBD2	many	TRBJ2-3	TRBV3-1	CASSQGTGGSSDTQYF	TGTGCCAGCAGCCAAGGGACGGGGGGGTCGAGTGATACGCAGTATTTT
-	many	TRBJ2-2	TRBV6-2/TRBV6-3	CASSQTRTGELFF	TGTGCCAGCAGTCAGACCCGAACCGGGGAGCTGTTTTTT
-	many	TRBJ1-1	TRBV5-1	CASSPQGRQTPEAFF	TGCGCCAGCAGCCCGCAGGGTCGACAGACCCCTGAAGCTTTCTTT
TRBD2	many	TRBJ2-7	TRBV18	CASSLRGGTEQYF	TGTGCCAGCTCACTCCGGGGAGGGACCGAGCAGTACTTC
TRBD1	many	TRBJ1-2	TRBV20-1	CSAPDRGPGGYTF	TGCAGTGCACCTGACAGGGGCCCTGGGGGCTACACCTTC
TRBD1	many	TRBJ2-1	TRBV12-3/TRBV12-4	CASSSGWGQGKHEQFF	TGTGCCAGCAGTTCCGGGTGGGGACAGGGAAAGCATGAGCAGTTCTTC
-	many	TRBJ1-4	TRBV7-2	CASSLRRGNTNEKLFF	TGTGCCAGCAGCTTACGTCGGGGTAATACCAATGAAAAACTGTTTTTT
-	many	TRBJ1-1	TRBV14	CASSQRGRSAFF	TGTGCCAGCAGCCAAAGGGGTCGCTCCGCTTTCTTT
TRBD1	few	TRBJ1-1	TRBV7-2	CASSATGGLAAFF	TGTGCCAGCAGCGCCACAGGGGGCCTCGCAGCTTTCTTT
-	many	TRBJ1-6	TRBV10-3	CAIRALRDNYSPLHF	TGTGCCATCAGAGCCCTCCGGGACAACTACTCACCCCTCCACTTT
TRBD2	many	TRBJ2-1	TRBV5-1	CASSPLRAGGVSEQFF	TGCGCCAGCAGCCCCCTCAGGGCGGGAGGTGTGAGTGAGCAGTTCTTC